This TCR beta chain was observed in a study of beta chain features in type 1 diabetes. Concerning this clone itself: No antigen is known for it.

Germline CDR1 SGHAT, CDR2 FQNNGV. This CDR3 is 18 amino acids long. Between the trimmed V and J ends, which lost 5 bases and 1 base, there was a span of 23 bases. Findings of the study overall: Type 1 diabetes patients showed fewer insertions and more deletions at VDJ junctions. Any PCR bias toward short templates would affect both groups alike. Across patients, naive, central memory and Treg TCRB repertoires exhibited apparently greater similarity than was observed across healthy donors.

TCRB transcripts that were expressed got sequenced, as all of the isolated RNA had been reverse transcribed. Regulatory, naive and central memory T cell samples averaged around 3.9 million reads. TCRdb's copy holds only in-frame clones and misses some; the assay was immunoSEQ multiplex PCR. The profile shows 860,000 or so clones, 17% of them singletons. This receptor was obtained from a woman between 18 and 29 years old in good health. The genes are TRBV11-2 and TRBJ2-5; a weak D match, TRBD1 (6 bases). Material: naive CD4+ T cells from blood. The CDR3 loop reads CASSPGTNRVRAQETQYF. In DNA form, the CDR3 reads TGTGCCAGCAGCCCGGGGACAAACAGGGTGAGGGCCCAAGAGACCCAGTACTTC.